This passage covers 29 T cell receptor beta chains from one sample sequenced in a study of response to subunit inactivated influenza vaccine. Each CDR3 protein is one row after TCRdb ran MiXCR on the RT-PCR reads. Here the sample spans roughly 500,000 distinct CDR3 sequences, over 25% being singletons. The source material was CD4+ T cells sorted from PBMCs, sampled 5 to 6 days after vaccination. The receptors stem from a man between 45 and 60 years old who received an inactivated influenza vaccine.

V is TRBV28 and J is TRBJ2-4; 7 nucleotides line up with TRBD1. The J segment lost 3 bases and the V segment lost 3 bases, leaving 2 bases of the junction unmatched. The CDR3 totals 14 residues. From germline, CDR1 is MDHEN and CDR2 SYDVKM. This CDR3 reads CASSLGQLKNIQYF. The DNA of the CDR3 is TGTGCCAGCAGTTTGGGACAGCTCAAAAACATTCAGTACTTC.

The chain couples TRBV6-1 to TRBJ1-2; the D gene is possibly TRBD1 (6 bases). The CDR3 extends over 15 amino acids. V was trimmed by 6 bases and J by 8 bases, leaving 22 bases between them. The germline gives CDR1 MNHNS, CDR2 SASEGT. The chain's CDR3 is CASRPTRGPVQGYTF. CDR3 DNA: TGTGCCAGCAGGCCAACCAGGGGACCGGTACAGGGCTACACCTTC.

CDR3 protein: CASSFVQDYGYTF. The CDR3, as DNA: TGCGCCAGCAGCTTCGTCCAGGACTATGGCTACACCTTC. This rearrangement joins TRBV5-1 to TRBJ1-2, with D hard to call. V lost 2 bases to trimming and J lost 3 bases, with 8 bases between them. The CDR3 totals 13 residues. Germline V gene data show CDR1 as SGHRS and CDR2 as YFSETQ.

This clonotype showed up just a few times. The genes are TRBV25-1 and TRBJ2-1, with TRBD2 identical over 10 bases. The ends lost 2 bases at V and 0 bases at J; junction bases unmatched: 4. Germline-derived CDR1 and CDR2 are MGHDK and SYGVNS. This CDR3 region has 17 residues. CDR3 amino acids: CASSEGVAGGSYNEQFF. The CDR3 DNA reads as TGTGCCAGCAGTGAAGGGGTAGCGGGGGGCTCCTACAATGAGCAGTTCTTC.

CDR3 sequence: CASSLGHLSTEAFF. As DNA, the CDR3 is TGTGCCAGCAGCTTGGGACATTTGAGCACTGAAGCTTTCTTT. The V gene is TRBV7-9, the J gene TRBJ1-1; D may be TRBD1 (6 bases). The CDR3 spans 14 residues. Trimming took 3 bases from V and 4 from J, leaving 12 bases between them. CDR1 is SEHNR, CDR2 FQNEAQ, per germline (reference sequence).

This CDR3 reads CASSLMDQPQHF. CDR3 in DNA: TGTGCCAGCAGCTTAATGGATCAGCCCCAGCATTTT. The V and J genes are TRBV7-2 and TRBJ1-5; D remains ambiguous. Trimming left V 2 bases short and J 5 bases short, with 4 bases between. This CDR3 region has 12 residues. From germline, CDR1 is SGHTA and CDR2 FQGNSA.

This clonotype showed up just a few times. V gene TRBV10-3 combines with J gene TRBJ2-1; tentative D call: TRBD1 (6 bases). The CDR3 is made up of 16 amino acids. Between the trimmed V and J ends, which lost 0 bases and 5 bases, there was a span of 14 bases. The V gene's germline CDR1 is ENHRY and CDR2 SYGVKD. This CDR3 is CAISESKQGLNNEQFF. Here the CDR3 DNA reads TGTGCCATCAGTGAGTCAAAACAGGGTTTAAACAATGAGCAGTTCTTC.

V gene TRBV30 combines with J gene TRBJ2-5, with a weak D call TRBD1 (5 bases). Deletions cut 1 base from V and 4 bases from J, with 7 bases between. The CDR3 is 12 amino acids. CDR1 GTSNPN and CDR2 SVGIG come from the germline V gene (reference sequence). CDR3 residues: CAWSDQGETQYF. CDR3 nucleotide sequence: TGTGCCTGGAGTGATCAGGGAGAGACCCAGTACTTC.

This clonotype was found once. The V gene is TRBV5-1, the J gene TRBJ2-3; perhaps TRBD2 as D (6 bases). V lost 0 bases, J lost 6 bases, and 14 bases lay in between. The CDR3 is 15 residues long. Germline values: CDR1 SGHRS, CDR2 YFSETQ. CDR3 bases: TGCGCCAGCAGCTTGGCACGGGGAGGAAGGGATACGCAGTATTTT. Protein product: CASSLARGGRDTQYF.

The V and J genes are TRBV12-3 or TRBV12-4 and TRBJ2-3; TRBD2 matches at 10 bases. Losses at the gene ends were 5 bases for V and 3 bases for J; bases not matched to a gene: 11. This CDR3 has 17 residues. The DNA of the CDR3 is TGTGCCAGCAGTGAACGGAGCGGGAGGGCCGGGACAGATACGCAGTATTTT. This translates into CASSERSGRAGTDTQYF.

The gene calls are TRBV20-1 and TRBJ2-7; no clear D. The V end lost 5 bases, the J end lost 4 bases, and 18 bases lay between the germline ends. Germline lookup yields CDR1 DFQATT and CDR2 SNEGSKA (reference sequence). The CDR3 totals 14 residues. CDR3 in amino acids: CSAGLFKVTYEQYF. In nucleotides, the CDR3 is TGCAGTGCTGGTCTCTTTAAGGTGACATACGAGCAGTACTTC.

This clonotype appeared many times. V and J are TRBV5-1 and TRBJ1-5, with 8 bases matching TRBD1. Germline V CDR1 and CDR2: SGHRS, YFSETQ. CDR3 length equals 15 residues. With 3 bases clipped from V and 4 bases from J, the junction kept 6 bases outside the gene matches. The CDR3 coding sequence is TGCGCCAGCAGCTGGTCAGGACAGGGTAATCAGCCCCAGCATTTT. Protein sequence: CASSWSGQGNQPQHF.

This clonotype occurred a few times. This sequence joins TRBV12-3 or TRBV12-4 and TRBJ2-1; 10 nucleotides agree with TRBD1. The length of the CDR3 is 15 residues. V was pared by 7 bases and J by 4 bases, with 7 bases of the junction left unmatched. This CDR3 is CASNRQGARYNEQFF. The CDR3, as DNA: TGTGCCAGCAACAGACAGGGGGCTAGGTACAATGAGCAGTTCTTC.

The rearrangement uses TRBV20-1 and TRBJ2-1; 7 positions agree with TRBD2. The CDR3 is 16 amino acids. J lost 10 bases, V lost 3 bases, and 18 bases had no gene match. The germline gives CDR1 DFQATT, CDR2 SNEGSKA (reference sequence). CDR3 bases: TGCAGTGCTAGGCCGCCGGCCGGGGGGAATTATGGGGAGCAGTTCTTC. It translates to CSARPPAGGNYGEQFF.

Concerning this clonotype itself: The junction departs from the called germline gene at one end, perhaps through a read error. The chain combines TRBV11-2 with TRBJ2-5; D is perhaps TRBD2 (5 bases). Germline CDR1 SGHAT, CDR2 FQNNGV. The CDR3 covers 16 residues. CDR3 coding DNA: TGTGCCAGCAGCTTAGCCGGCGCGGGCCCACAAGAGACCGAGTACTTC. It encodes CASSLAGAGPQETEYF.

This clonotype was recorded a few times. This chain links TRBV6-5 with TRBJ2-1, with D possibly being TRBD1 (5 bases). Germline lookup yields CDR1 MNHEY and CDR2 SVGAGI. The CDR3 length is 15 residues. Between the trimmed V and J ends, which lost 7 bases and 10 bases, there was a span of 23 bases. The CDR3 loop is CASNSMTDPRREQFF. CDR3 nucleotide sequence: TGTGCCAGCAATTCAATGACAGATCCCCGCAGGGAGCAGTTCTTC.

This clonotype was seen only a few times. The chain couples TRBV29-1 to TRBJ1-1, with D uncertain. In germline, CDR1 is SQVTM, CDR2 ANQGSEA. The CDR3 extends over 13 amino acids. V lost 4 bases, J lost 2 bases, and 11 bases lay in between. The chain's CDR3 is CSVGGGINTEAFF. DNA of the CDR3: TGCAGCGTTGGCGGAGGGATTAACACTGAAGCTTTCTTT.

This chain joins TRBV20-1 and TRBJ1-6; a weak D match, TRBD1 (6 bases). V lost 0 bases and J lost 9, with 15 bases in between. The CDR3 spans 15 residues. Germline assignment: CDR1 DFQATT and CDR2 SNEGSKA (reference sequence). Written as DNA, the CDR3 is TGCAGTGCTAGAGATCGACGGAGGGGGTTTTCACCCCTCCACTTT. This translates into CSARDRRRGFSPLHF.

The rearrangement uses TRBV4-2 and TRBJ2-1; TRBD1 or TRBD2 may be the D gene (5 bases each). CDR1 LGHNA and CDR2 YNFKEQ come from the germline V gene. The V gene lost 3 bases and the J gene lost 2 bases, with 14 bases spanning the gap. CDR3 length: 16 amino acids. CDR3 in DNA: TGTGCCAGCAGCCACGCCGGGGCTAGCCCCTACAATGAGCAGTTCTTC. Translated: CASSHAGASPYNEQFF.

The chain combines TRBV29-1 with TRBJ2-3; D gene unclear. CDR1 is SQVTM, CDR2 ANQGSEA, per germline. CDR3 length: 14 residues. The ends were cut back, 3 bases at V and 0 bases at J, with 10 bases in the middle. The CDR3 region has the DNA TGCAGCGTTGAGGGCCAGGCGAGCACAGATACGCAGTATTTT. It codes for CSVEGQASTDTQYF.

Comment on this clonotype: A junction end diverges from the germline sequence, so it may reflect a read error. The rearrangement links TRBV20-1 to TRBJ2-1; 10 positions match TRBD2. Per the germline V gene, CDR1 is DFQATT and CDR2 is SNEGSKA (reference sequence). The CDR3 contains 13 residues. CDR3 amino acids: CGAAGTSVNEQFF. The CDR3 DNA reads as TGCGGTGCTGCCGGGACTAGCGTTAATGAGCAGTTCTTC.

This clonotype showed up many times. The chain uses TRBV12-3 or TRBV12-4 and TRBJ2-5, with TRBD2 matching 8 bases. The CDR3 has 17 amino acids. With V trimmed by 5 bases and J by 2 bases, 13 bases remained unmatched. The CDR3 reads CASSPGVVAGLQETQYF. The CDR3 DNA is TGTGCCAGCAGTCCAGGGGTAGTAGCGGGGTTGCAAGAGACCCAGTACTTC.

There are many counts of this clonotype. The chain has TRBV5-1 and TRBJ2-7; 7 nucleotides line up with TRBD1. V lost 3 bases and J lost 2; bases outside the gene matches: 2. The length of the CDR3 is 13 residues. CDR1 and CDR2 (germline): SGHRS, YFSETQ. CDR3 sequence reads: CASSSTGPYEQYF. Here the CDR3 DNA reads TGCGCCAGCAGCTCGACAGGGCCCTACGAGCAGTACTTC. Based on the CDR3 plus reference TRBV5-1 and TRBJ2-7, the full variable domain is KAGVTQTPRYLIKTRGQQVTLSCSPISGHRSVSWYQQTPGQGLQFLFEYFSETQRNKGNFPGRFSGRQFSNSRSEMNVSTLELGDSALYLCASSSTGPYEQYFGPGTRLTVT.

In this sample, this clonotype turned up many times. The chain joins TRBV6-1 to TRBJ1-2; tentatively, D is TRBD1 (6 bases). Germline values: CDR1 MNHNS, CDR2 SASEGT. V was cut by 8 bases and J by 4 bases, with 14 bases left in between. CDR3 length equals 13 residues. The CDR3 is CASVVQGIYGYTF. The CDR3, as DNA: TGTGCCAGCGTAGTTCAGGGGATCTATGGCTACACCTTC.

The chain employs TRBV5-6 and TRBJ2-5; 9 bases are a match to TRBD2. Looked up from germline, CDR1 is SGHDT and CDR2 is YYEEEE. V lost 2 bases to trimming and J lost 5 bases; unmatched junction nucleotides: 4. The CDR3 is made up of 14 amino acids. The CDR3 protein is CASSLKAGGETQYF. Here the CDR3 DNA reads TGTGCCAGCAGCTTAAAAGCGGGGGGTGAGACCCAGTACTTC.

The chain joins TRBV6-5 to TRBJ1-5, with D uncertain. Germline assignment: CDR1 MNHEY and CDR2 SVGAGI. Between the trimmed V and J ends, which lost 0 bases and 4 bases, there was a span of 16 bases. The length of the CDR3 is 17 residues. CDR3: CASSYSGSRHPNQPQHF. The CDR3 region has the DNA TGTGCCAGCAGTTACTCGGGGAGTCGTCACCCAAATCAGCCCCAGCATTTT.

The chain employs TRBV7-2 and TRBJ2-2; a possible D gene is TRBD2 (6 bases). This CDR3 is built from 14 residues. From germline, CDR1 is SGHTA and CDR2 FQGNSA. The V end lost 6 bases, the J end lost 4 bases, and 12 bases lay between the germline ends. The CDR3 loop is CASRLGLSTGELFF. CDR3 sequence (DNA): TGTGCCAGCAGGTTGGGACTGTCCACCGGGGAGCTGTTTTTT.

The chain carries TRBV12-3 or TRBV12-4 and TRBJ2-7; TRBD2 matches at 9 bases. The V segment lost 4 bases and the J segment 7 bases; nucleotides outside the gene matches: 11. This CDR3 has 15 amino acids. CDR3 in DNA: TGTGCCAGCAGTTCCCAACTAGCGGGTCTGGGGGAGCAGTACTTC. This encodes CASSSQLAGLGEQYF.

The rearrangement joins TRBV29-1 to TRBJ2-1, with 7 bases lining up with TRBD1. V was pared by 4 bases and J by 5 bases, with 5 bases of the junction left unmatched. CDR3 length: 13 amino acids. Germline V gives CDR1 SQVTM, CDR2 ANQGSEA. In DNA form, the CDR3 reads TGCAGCGTTGGGGACAGACTGAACAATGAGCAGTTCTTC. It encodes CSVGDRLNNEQFF.